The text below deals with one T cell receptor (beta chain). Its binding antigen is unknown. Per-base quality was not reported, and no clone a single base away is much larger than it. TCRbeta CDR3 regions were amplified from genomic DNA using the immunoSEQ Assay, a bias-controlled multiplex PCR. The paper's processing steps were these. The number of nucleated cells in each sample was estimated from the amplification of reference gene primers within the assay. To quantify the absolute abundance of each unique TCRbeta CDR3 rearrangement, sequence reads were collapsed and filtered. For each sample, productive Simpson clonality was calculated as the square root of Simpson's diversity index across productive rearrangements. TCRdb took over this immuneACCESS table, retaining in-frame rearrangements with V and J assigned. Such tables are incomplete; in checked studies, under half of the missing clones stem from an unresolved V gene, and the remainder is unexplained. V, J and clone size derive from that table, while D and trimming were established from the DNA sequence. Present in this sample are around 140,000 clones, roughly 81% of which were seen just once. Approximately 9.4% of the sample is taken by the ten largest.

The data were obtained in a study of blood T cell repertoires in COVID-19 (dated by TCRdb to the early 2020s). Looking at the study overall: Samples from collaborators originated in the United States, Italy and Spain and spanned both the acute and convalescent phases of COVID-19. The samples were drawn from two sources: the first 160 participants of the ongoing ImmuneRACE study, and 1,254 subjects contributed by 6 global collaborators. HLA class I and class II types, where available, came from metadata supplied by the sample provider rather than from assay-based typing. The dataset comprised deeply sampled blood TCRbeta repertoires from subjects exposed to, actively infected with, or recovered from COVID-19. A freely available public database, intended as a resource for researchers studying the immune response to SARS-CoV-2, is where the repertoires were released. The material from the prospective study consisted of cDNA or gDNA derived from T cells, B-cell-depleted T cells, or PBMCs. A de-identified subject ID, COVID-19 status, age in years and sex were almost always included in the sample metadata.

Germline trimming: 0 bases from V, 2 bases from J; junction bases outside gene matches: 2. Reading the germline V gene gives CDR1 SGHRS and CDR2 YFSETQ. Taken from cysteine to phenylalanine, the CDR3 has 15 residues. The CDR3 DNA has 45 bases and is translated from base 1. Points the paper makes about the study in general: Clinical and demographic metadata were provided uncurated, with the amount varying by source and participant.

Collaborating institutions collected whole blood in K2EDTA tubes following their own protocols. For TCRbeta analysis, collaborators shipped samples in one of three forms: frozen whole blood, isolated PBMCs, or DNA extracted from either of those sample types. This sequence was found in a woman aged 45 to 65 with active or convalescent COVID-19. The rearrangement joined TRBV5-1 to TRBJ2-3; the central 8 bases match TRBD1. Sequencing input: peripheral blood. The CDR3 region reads CASSLEDRDTDTQYF. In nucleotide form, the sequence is TGCGCCAGCAGCTTGGAGGACAGGGACACAGATACGCAGTATTTT.